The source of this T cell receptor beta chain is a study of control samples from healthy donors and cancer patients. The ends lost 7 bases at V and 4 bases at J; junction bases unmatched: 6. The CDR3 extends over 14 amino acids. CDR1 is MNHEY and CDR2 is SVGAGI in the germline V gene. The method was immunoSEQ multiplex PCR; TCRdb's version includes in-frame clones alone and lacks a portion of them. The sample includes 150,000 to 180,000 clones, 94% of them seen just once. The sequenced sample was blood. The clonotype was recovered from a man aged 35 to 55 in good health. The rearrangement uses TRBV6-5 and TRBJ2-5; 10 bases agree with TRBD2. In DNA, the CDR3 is TGTGCCAGCACGGGAGCGGGGGGGCGAGAGACCCAGTACTTC. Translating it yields CASTGAGGRETQYF.